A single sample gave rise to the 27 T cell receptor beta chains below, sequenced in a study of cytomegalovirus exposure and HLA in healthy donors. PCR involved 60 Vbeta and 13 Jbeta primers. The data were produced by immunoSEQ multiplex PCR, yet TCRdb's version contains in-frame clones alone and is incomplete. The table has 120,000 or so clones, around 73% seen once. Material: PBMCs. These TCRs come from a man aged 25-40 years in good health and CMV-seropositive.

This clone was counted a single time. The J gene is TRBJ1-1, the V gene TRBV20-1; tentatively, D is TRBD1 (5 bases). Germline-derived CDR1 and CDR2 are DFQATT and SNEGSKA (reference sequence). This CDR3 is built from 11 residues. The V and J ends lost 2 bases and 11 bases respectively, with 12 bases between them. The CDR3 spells CSARSTVDAFF. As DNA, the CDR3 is TGCAGTGCTAGATCGACAGTTGACGCTTTCTTT.

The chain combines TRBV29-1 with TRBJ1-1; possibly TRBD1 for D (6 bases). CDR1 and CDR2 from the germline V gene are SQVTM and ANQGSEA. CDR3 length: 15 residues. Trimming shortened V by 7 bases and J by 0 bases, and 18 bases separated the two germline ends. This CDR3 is CSAGQPDSMNTEAFF. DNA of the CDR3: TGCAGCGCTGGACAGCCGGACTCCATGAACACTGAAGCTTTCTTT.

CDR3 nucleotide sequence: TGTGCCAGCAGCTTGGCCTCACAGACCAGGGAGACCCAGTACTTC. Its translation: CASSLASQTRETQYF. The chain links TRBV5-4 to TRBJ2-5; no definite D call. From germline, CDR1 is SGHNT and CDR2 YYREEE (reference sequence). Between the trimmed V and J ends, which lost 0 bases and 5 bases, there was a span of 14 bases. The CDR3 totals 15 residues.

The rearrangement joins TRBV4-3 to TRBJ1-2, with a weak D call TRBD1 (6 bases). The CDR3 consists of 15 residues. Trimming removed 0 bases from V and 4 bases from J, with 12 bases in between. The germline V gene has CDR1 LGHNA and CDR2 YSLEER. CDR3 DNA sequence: TGCGCCAGCAGCCAAGATAGGGGGAACGCCTATGGCTACACCTTC. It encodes CASSQDRGNAYGYTF.

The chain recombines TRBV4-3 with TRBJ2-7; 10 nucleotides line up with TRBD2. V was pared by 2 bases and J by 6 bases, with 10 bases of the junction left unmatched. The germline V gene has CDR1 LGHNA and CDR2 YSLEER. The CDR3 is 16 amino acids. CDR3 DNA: TGCGCCAGCAGCCAAAGGCCGCTAGCGGGAGCTGGCGAGCAGTACTTC. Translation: CASSQRPLAGAGEQYF.

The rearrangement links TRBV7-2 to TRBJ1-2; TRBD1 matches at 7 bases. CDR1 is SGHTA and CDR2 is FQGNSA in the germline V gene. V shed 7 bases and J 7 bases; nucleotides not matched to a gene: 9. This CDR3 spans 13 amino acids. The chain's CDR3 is CASTLRQGGGYTF. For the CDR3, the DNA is TGTGCCAGCACCCTTCGACAGGGAGGTGGCTACACCTTC.

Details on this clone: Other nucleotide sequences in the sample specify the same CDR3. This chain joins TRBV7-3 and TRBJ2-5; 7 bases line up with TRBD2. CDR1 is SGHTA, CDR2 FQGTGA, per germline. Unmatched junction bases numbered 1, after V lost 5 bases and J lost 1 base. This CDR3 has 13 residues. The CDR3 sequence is CASSRGSQETQYF. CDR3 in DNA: TGTGCCAGCAGCCGCGGGAGCCAAGAGACCCAGTACTTC.

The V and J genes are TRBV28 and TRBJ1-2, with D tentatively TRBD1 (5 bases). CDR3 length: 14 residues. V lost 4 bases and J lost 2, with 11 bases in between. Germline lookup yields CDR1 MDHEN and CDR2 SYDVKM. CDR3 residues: CASSYDSGNYGYTF. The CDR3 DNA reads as TGTGCCAGCAGTTACGACAGTGGGAACTATGGCTACACCTTC.

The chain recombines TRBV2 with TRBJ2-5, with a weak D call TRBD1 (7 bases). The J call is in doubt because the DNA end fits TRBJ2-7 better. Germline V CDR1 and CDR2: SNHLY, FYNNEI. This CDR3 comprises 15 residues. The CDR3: CASSEWAGGSYEQYF. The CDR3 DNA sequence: TGTGCCAGCAGTGAATGGGCAGGGGGGTCCTACGAGCAGTACTTC.

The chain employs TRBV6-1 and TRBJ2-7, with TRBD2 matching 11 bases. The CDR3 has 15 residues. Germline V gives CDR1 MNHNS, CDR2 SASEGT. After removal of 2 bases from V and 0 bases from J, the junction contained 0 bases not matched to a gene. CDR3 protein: CASSETSGSSYEQYF. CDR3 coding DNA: TGTGCCAGCAGTGAAACTAGCGGGAGCTCCTACGAGCAGTACTTC.

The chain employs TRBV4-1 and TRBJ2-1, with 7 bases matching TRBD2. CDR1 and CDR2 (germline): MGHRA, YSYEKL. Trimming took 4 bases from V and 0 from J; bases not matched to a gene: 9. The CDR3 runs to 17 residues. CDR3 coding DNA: TGCGCCAGCAGCCCACTTTCTGGCGGGGGCTCCTACAATGAGCAGTTCTTC. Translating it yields CASSPLSGGGSYNEQFF.

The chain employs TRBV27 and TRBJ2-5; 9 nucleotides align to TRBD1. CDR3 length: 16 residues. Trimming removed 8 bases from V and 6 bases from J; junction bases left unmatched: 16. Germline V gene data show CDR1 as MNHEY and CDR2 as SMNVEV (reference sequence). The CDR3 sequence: CASGFLGQGEVKTQYF. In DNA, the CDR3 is TGTGCCAGCGGGTTTCTGGGACAGGGAGAGGTCAAGACCCAGTACTTC.

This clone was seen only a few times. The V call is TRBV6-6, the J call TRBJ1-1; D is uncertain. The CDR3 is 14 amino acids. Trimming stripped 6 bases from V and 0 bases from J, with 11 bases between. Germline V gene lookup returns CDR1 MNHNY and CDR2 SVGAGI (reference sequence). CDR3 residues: CASSSTQVNTEAFF. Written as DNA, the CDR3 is TGTGCCAGCAGCTCCACACAAGTGAACACTGAAGCTTTCTTT.

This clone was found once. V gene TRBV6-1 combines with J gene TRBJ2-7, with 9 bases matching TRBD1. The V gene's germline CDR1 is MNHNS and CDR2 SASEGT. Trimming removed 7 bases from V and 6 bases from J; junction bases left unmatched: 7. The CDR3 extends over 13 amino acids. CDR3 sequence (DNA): TGTGCCAGCATAGGGACAGGGAGACGCGAGCAGTACTTC. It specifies CASIGTGRREQYF.

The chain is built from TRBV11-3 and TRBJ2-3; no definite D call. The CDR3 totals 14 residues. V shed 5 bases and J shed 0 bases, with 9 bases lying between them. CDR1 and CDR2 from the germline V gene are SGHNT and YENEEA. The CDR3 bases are TGTGCCAGCAGCCTGGAGCCTAGCACAGATACGCAGTATTTT. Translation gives CASSLEPSTDTQYF.

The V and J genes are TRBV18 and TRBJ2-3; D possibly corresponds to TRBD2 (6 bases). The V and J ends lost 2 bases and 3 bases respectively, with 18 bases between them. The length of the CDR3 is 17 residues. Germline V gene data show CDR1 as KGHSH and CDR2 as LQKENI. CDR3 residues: CASSPSGRTAGTDTQYF. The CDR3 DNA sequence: TGTGCCAGCTCACCATCGGGGAGGACTGCCGGGACAGATACGCAGTATTTT. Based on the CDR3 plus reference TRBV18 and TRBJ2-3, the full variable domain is NAGVMQNPRHLVRRRGQEARLRCSPMKGHSHVYWYRQLPEEGLKFMVYLQKENIIDESGMPKERFSAEFPKEGPSILRIQQVVRGDSAAYFCASSPSGRTAGTDTQYFGPGTRLTVL.

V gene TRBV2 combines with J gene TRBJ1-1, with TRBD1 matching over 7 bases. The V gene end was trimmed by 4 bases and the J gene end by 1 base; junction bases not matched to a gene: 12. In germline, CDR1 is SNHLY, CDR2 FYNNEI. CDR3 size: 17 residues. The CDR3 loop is CASSVDRAVRSNTEAFF. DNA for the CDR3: TGTGCCAGCAGTGTAGACAGGGCTGTTCGATCGAACACTGAAGCTTTCTTT.

CDR3 DNA sequence: TGTGCCAGTAGTATCGGCAGACCGGGCTCTGGAAACACCATATATTTT. It codes for CASSIGRPGSGNTIYF. V is TRBV19 and J is TRBJ1-3; D gene unclear. This CDR3 has 16 amino acids. The ends were cut back, 3 bases at V and 0 bases at J, with 12 bases in the middle. The germline V gene has CDR1 LNHDA and CDR2 SQIVND (reference sequence). Using reference TRBV19 and TRBJ1-3 for the parts outside the CDR3, the full variable domain is DGGITQSPKYLFRKEGQNVTLSCEQNLNHDAMYWYRQDPGQGLRLIYYSQIVNDFQKGDIAEGYSVSREKKESFPLTVTSAQKNPTAFYLCASSIGRPGSGNTIYFGEGSWLTVV.

CDR3 nucleotides: TGTGCCAGCAGCGTCTACCCCAAGAGCACAGATACGCAGTATTTT. Its translation: CASSVYPKSTDTQYF. V is TRBV9 and J is TRBJ2-3; no definite D call. CDR3 length: 15 residues. Germline-derived CDR1 and CDR2 are SGDLS and YYNGEE. V was clipped by 2 bases and J by 0 bases, with 10 bases between them.

In nucleotides, the CDR3 is TGCGCCGCAAGAATTGGGACAGATTCCTACGAGCAGTACTTC. Its translation is CAARIGTDSYEQYF. This chain uses TRBV5-1 with TRBJ2-7, with 7 bases matching TRBD1. The V segment lost 10 bases and the J segment 1 base; nucleotides outside the gene matches: 11. The CDR3 loop spans 14 amino acids. Germline loops: CDR1 SGHRS, CDR2 YFSETQ.

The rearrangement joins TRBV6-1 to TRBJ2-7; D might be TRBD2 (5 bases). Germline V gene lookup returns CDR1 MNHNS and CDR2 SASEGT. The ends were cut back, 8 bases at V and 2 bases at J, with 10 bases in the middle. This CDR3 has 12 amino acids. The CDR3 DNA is TGTGCCAGCGAGGGCCGGGCCTACGAGCAGTACTTC. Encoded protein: CASEGRAYEQYF.

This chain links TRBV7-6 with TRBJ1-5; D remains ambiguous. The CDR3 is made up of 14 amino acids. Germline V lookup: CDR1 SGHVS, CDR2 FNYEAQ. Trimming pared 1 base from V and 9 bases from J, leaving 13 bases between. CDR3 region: CASSLGGELSPQHF. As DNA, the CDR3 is TGTGCCAGCAGCTTAGGAGGCGAACTTTCGCCCCAGCATTTT.

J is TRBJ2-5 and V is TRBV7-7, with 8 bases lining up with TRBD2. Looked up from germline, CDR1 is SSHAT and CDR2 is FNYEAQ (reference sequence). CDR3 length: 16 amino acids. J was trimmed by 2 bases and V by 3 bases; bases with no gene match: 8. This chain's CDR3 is CASSLRSGREQETQYF. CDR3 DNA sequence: TGTGCCAGCAGCTTGAGGAGCGGGAGAGAGCAAGAGACCCAGTACTTC.

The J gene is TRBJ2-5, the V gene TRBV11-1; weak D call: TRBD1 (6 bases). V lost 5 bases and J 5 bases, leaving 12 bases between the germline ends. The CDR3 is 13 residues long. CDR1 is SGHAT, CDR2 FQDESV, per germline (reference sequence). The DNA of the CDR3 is TGTGCCAGCAGCCATGAGGGGGTTGAGACCCAGTACTTC. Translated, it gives CASSHEGVETQYF.

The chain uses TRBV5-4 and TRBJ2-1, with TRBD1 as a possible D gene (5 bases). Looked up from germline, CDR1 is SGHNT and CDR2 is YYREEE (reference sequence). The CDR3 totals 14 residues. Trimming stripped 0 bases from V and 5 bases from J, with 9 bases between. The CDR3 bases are TGTGCCAGCAGCTTGGAACCAGGGAACAATGAGCAGTTCTTC. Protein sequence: CASSLEPGNNEQFF.

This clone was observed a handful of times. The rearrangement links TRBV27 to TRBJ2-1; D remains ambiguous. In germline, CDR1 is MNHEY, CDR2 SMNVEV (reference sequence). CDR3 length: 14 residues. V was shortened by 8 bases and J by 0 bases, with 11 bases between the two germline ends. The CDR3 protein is CASAVLSSYNEQFF. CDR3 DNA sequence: TGTGCCAGCGCGGTGTTAAGCTCCTACAATGAGCAGTTCTTC.

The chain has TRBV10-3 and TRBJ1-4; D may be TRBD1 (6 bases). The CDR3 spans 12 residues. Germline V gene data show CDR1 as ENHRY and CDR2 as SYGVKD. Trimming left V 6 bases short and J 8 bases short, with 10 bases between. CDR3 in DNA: TGTGCCATCAGGGGCCAGGGGGAAAAACTGTTTTTT. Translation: CAIRGQGEKLFF.